A single sample is the source of the 12 T cell receptor beta chains below, sequenced in a study of long-term antiretroviral therapy in people with HIV. Samples were assayed with immunoSEQ v3.0 at survey level. The method was immunoSEQ multiplex PCR; TCRdb's version includes in-frame clones alone and lacks a portion of them. Among more than 20,000 clones listed, 65% to 90% were seen once. The sequencing used unsorted PBMCs, collected 1.8 years before starting antiretroviral therapy. The receptors were gathered from a woman in her thirties with HIV.

V is TRBV2 and J is TRBJ2-5; 9 nucleotides match TRBD1. In germline, CDR1 is SNHLY, CDR2 FYNNEI. This CDR3 spans 13 amino acids. The trim removed 6 bases at V and 2 bases at J, leaving 1 base unmatched. The DNA for the CDR3 is TGTGCCAGCAGGGGGACAGGGCAAGAGACCCAGTACTTC. Its translation: CASRGTGQETQYF.

In its sample, this clone was seen a few times. The chain links TRBV4-2 to TRBJ1-5, with 8 bases aligning to TRBD1. CDR3 length: 14 amino acids. Germline loops: CDR1 LGHNA, CDR2 YNFKEQ. V lost 3 bases and J lost 9; bases outside the gene matches: 7. The CDR3 nucleotides are TGTGCCAGCAGCCATGGGACAGGCAGTCGGCCCCAGCATTTT. Translation: CASSHGTGSRPQHF.

This rearrangement joins TRBV10-3 to TRBJ1-1, with 7 bases identical to TRBD1. From germline, CDR1 is ENHRY and CDR2 SYGVKD. The CDR3 length is 14 residues. V lost 6 bases to trimming and J lost 1 base; unmatched junction nucleotides: 5. For the CDR3, the DNA is TGTGCCATCAGAGGGACAGTAAGGAACACTGAAGCTTTCTTT. Translated: CAIRGTVRNTEAFF.

The chain carries TRBV9 and TRBJ1-2, with 7 bases lining up with TRBD1. There are 15 residues in the CDR3. V lost 3 bases to trimming and J lost 4 bases; unmatched junction nucleotides: 9. Germline V lookup: CDR1 SGDLS, CDR2 YYNGEE. The DNA for the CDR3 is TGTGCCAGCAGCGCCGGACAGGATTTAGCCTATGGCTACACCTTC. This translates into CASSAGQDLAYGYTF.

The chain is built from TRBV13 and TRBJ2-1, with 16 bases aligning to TRBD2. This CDR3 has 20 amino acids. V gave up 1 base and J gave up 3 bases; unmatched junction bases: 9. Germline CDR1 PRHDT, CDR2 FYEKMQ (reference sequence). CDR3 sequence reads: CASSLVGSGLAGGLYNEQFF. CDR3 DNA: TGTGCCAGCAGCTTAGTTGGATCGGGACTAGCGGGGGGGCTCTACAATGAGCAGTTCTTC.

The chain carries TRBV19 and TRBJ2-2; tentative D call: TRBD2 (6 bases). This CDR3 has 15 amino acids. The germline gives CDR1 LNHDA, CDR2 SQIVND (reference sequence). Trimming removed 8 bases from V and 5 bases from J, with 18 bases in between. In nucleotides, the CDR3 is TGTGCCAGTTTACCGGGACCGACTAGAACCGGGGAGCTGTTTTTT. Residues: CASLPGPTRTGELFF.

The V gene is TRBV29-1, the J gene TRBJ1-1; the match to TRBD1 covers 7 bases. This CDR3 is 11 amino acids long. V was pared by 7 bases and J by 4 bases, with 3 bases of the junction left unmatched. The germline gives CDR1 SQVTM, CDR2 ANQGSEA. The CDR3 sequence is CSANRGTEAFF. CDR3 bases: TGCAGCGCCAACAGGGGCACTGAAGCTTTCTTT.

This chain connects TRBV7-3 to TRBJ1-1; D gene ambiguous. The CDR3 is made up of 15 amino acids. Germline CDR1 is SGHTA and CDR2 is FQGTGA. V lost 0 bases and J lost 1, with 9 bases in between. The CDR3 protein is CASSLTNSPNTEAFF. In DNA, the CDR3 is TGTGCCAGCAGCTTAACCAATAGCCCGAACACTGAAGCTTTCTTT.

The chain carries TRBV7-9 and TRBJ1-6, with D unclear. Germline values: CDR1 SEHNR, CDR2 FQNEAQ (reference sequence). The CDR3 contains 11 residues. V shed 0 bases and J shed 13 bases, with 4 bases lying between them. The CDR3 DNA follows: TGTGCCAGCAGCTTAGCAGACCCCCTCCACTTT. Translation: CASSLADPLHF.

This chain links TRBV6-1 with TRBJ2-7, with a possible D match to TRBD1 (6 bases). Germline V gene lookup returns CDR1 MNHNS and CDR2 SASEGT. The CDR3 is made up of 13 amino acids. Trimming removed 6 bases at V and 5 bases at J, with 14 bases between. The CDR3 sequence: CASRITGLHEQYV. CDR3 in DNA: TGTGCCAGCAGGATAACAGGGCTGCACGAGCAGTACGTC.

This rearrangement joins TRBV10-2 to TRBJ1-6; no clear D. The V end was cut by 3 bases, the J end by 10 bases, with 10 bases between. Looked up from germline, CDR1 is WSHSY and CDR2 is SAAADI. The CDR3 sequence is 13 residues long. The CDR3 protein is CASSDPDRSPLHF. The DNA for the CDR3 is TGCGCCAGCAGTGACCCGGATAGATCACCCCTCCACTTT.

The chain combines TRBV7-8 with TRBJ1-5, with a tentative D call TRBD1 (6 bases). Trimming left V 3 bases short and J 9 bases short, with 21 bases between. The CDR3 contains 16 residues. The germline V gene encodes CDR1 SGHVS and CDR2 FQNEAQ. CDR3 DNA: TGTGCCAGCAGCTTTTCTTGGATACAGGGAAGTCGGCCCCAGCATTTT. Translation gives CASSFSWIQGSRPQHF.